Included here is one TCR beta chain sequence, with context. Its antigen remains unidentified. Amplification used 60 Vbeta primers and 13 Jbeta primers. Clones were read by immunoSEQ multiplex PCR, and TCRdb kept only the in-frame ones, dropping some. The table lists some 150,000 clones, around four fifths of them singletons. This record comes from a study of cytomegalovirus exposure and HLA in healthy donors. V trimming: 4 bases; J trimming: 0 bases; junction bases outside the gene matches: 5. The CDR3 has 17 residues. Looked up from germline, CDR1 is SGHTS and CDR2 is YDEGEE. Findings and caveats of the study: What a later analysis reportedly showed was that an Asian-associated ancestry cluster had fewer N-insertions than the 666-donor mean. TCR beta chains numbering roughly 150 were designated cytomegalovirus-associated. Further analysis was carried out later, and it showed several of the most significant clusters appearing linked to common viral pathogens.

V and J are TRBV5-8 and TRBJ2-6, with TRBD1 matching 9 bases. Sequences were obtained from PBMCs. This clonotype was sampled from a woman younger than 30 in good health and CMV-seronegative. CDR3 coding DNA: TGTGCCAGCAGCGGCACAGGGGGCGCCTCTGGGGCCAACGTCCTGACTTTC. Its translation: CASSGTGGASGANVLTF. The full variable domain, in which reference TRBV5-8 and TRBJ2-6 provide the parts outside the CDR3, is EAGVTQSPTHLIKTRGQQATLRCSPISGHTSVYWYQQALGLGLQFLLWYDEGEERNRGNFPPRFSGRQFPNYSSELNVNALELEDSALYLCASSGTGGASGANVLTFGAGSRLTVL.